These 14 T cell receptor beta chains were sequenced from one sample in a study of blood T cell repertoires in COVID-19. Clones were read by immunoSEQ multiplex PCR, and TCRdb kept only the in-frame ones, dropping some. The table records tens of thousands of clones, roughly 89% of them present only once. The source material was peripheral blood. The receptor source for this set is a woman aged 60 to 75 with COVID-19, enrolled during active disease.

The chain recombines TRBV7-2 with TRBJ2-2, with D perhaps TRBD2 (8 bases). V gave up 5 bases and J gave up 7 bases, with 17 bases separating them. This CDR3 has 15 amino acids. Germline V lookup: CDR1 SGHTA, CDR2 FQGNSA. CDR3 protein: CASSVREGASGELFF. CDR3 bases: TGTGCCAGCAGCGTCCGGGAGGGGGCGAGCGGGGAGCTGTTTTTT.

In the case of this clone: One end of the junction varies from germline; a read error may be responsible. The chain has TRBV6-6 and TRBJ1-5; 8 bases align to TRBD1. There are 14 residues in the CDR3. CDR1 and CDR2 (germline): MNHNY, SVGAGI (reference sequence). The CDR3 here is CASSYGTGNQPQHF. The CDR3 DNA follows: TGTGCCAGCAGTTACGGGACAGGCAACCAGCCCCAGCATTTT.

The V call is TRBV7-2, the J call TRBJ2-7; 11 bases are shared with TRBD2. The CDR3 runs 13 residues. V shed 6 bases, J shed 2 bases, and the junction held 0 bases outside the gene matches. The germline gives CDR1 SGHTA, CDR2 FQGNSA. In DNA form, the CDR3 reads TGTGCCAGCAGGGGACTAGCGGCCTACGAGCAGTACTTC. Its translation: CASRGLAAYEQYF.

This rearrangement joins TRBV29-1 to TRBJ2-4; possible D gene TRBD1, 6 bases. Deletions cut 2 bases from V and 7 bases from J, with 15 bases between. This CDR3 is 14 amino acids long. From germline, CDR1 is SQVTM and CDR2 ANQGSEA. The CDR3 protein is CSVEIGAGVNIQYF. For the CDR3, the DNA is TGCAGCGTTGAAATCGGGGCAGGGGTGAACATTCAGTACTTC.

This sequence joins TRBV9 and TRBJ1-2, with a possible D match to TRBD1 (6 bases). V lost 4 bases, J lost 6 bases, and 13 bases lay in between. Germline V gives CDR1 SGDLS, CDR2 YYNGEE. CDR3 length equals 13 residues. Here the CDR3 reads CASSPRGGHGYTF. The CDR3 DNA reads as TGTGCCAGCAGCCCCCGGGGGGGGCATGGCTACACCTTC.

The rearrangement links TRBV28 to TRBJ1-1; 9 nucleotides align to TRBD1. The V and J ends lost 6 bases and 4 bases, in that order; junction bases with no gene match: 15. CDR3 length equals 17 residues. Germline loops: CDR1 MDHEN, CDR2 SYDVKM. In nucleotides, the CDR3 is TGTGCCAGCAGATCGATCAGCCGGGACAGGGAAGGCACTGAAGCTTTCTTT. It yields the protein CASRSISRDREGTEAFF.

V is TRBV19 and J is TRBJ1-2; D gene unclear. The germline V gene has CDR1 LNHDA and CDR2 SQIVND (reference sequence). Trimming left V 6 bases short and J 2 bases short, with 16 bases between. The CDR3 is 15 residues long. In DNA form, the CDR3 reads TGTGCCAGTAGATCTCGACTCAATCTCAACTATGGCTACACCTTC. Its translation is CASRSRLNLNYGYTF.

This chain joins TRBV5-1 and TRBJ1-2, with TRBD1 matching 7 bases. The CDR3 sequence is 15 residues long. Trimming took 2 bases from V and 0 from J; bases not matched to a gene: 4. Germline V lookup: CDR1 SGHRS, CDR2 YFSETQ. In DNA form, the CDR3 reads TGCGCCAGCAGCTTTAACAGGGGAACTAACTATGGCTACACCTTC. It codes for CASSFNRGTNYGYTF.

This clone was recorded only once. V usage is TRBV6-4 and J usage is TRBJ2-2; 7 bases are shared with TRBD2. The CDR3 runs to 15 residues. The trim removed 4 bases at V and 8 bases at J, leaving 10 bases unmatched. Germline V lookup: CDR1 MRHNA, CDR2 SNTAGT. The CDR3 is CASSAGGIPSGELFF. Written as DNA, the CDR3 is TGTGCCAGCAGTGCCGGGGGGATCCCGTCAGGGGAGCTGTTTTTT.

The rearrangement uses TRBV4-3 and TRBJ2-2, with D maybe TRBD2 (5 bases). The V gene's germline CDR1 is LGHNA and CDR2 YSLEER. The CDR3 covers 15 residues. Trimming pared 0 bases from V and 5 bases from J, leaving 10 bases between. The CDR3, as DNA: TGCGCCAGCAGCCAAGAGGATCCGGGGACCGGGGAGCTGTTTTTT. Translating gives CASSQEDPGTGELFF.

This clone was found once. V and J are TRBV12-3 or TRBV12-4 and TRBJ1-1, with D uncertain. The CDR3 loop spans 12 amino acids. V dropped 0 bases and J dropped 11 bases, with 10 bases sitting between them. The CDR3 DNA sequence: TGTGCCAGCAGTTTAGCGCCCGGGATGGCTTTCTTT. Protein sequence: CASSLAPGMAFF.

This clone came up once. CDR3 protein: CASSPPGGGYGYTF. CDR3 coding DNA: TGTGCCAGCTCACCACCCGGGGGGGGCTATGGCTACACCTTC. The chain carries TRBV18 and TRBJ1-2, with D perhaps TRBD1 (5 bases). The CDR3 is 14 residues long. Per the germline V gene, CDR1 is KGHSH and CDR2 is LQKENI. Between the trimmed V and J ends, which lost 0 bases and 4 bases, there was a span of 9 bases.

CDR3 sequence: CASSQMQGVTGELFF. The CDR3 DNA follows: TGTGCCAGCAGCCAAATGCAGGGGGTAACCGGGGAGCTGTTTTTT. The chain combines TRBV4-2 with TRBJ2-2; 7 bases are a match to TRBD1. Looked up from germline, CDR1 is LGHNA and CDR2 is YNFKEQ. CDR3 length equals 15 residues. V was clipped by 2 bases and J by 5 bases; unmatched bases: 5.

The DNA of the CDR3 is TGTGCCAGCAGTTTAAGGGCGGGGGCCCAGTTCTTC. This encodes CASSLRAGAQFF. V is TRBV6-5 and J is TRBJ2-1, with a weak D call TRBD2 (7 bases). With 4 bases removed from V and 13 bases from J, the gap between germline ends came to 14 bases. The CDR3 runs to 12 residues. Germline CDR1 is MNHEY and CDR2 is SVGAGI.